Below are 27 T cell receptor beta chains sequenced from a single sample in a study of control samples from healthy donors and cancer patients. Only in-frame clones appear in the TCRdb table, and some are missing; sequencing was by immunoSEQ multiplex PCR. Of tens of thousands of clones listed, 70% to 85% are singletons. The sample taken for sequencing was PBMCs. The receptors here all came from a man aged 65 to 85 with lung cancer.

V and J are TRBV5-5 and TRBJ1-2; D is unresolved. The CDR3 is 12 amino acids. Germline V gene data show CDR1 as SGHKS and CDR2 as YYEKEE (reference sequence). Trimming took 1 base from V and 8 from J, leaving 9 bases between them. The CDR3 sequence: CASSLSETGYTF. The CDR3 DNA reads TGTGCCAGCAGCTTGTCGGAAACGGGCTACACCTTC.

V usage is TRBV5-1 and J usage is TRBJ1-2; D is undetermined. CDR1 SGHRS and CDR2 YFSETQ come from the germline V gene. V lost 0 bases to trimming and J lost 8 bases, with 8 bases between them. This CDR3 comprises 12 residues. CDR3 in DNA: TGCGCCAGCAGCTTGGGTCAAGGAGGCTACACCTTC. Protein sequence: CASSLGQGGYTF.

The CDR3 region has the DNA TGTGCCACCAGCAGAGATCTCGCGAACACCGGGGAGCTGTTTTTT. As protein: CATSRDLANTGELFF. The chain combines TRBV15 with TRBJ2-2; no reliable D call. This CDR3 has 15 amino acids. The germline V gene has CDR1 LNHNV and CDR2 YYDKDF (reference sequence). Trimming pared 0 bases from V and 0 bases from J, leaving 5 bases between.

This chain uses TRBV24-1 with TRBJ2-5, with unresolved D. The CDR3 spans 12 residues. Germline values: CDR1 KGHDR, CDR2 SFDVKD. Deletions cut 1 base from V and 9 bases from J, with 8 bases between. CDR3: CATSDFTESQYF. CDR3 sequence (DNA): TGTGCCACCAGTGATTTTACCGAGTCCCAGTACTTC.

The chain links TRBV11-2 to TRBJ2-5; D perhaps matches TRBD1 (6 bases). The CDR3 runs 17 residues. Trimming stripped 5 bases from V and 0 bases from J, with 19 bases between. The germline gives CDR1 SGHAT, CDR2 FQNNGV. In DNA, the CDR3 is TGTGCCAGCAGCCCGAGAGGGCAGGGGATTAACCAAGAGACCCAGTACTTC. This sequence encodes CASSPRGQGINQETQYF.

The rearrangement links TRBV12-2 to TRBJ1-2; the table calls TRBD1, which could not be checked here. TRBV12-2 is labeled a pseudogene. The length of the CDR3 is 15 residues. The CDR3 sequence: CASRATDRGIYGYTF. CDR3 nucleotides: TGTGCAAGTCGCGCTACGGACAGGGGTATCTATGGCTACACCTTC.

This clone was counted ten times or more. This chain's CDR3 is CASSSGLAGSYEQYF. Here the CDR3 DNA reads TGTGCCAGCAGTTCGGGACTAGCGGGGTCCTACGAGCAGTACTTC. The rearrangement links TRBV6-5 to TRBJ2-7; 13 bases map to TRBD2. J was trimmed by 1 base and V by 4 bases; bases with no gene match: 1. Germline V CDR1 and CDR2: MNHEY, SVGAGI. The CDR3 spans 15 residues.

The rearrangement links TRBV10-2 to TRBJ1-3; 7 nucleotides align to TRBD1. The CDR3 covers 14 residues. Germline trimming cut 6 bases from V and 2 bases from J; bases unmatched to any gene: 4. CDR1 and CDR2 from the germline V gene are WSHSY and SAAADI. CDR3: CASSADRAGNTIYF. The DNA for the CDR3 is TGCGCCAGCAGCGCCGACAGGGCTGGAAACACCATATATTTT.

The chain is built from TRBV19 and TRBJ1-4, with 7 bases identical to TRBD1. The CDR3 length is 14 residues. From germline, CDR1 is LNHDA and CDR2 SQIVND (reference sequence). With 6 bases clipped from V and 3 bases from J, the junction kept 4 bases outside the gene matches. CDR3 DNA sequence: TGTGCCAGTAGCCGACAGGGCCCTAATGAAAAACTGTTTTTT. Translation gives CASSRQGPNEKLFF.

The chain links TRBV10-1 to TRBJ2-7; D might be TRBD1 (5 bases). Trimming cost V 3 bases and J 5 bases, with 8 bases left between them. CDR1 is WNHNN, CDR2 SYGVQD, per germline (reference sequence). CDR3 size: 12 residues. In DNA, the CDR3 is TGCGCCAGCAGTGATGCAGGGAACGAGCAGTACTTC. Translated, it gives CASSDAGNEQYF.

This clone appeared a few times. V and J are TRBV30 and TRBJ1-1; unclear D gene. The CDR3 loop spans 13 amino acids. With 5 bases removed from V and 1 base from J, the gap between germline ends came to 11 bases. Germline lookup yields CDR1 GTSNPN and CDR2 SVGIG (reference sequence). The CDR3: CAWVSGGNTEAFF. CDR3 sequence (DNA): TGTGCCTGGGTATCGGGAGGGAACACTGAAGCTTTCTTT.

The sample holds one count of this clone. V and J are TRBV6-5 and TRBJ1-1, with D possibly being TRBD1 (5 bases). CDR1 and CDR2 (germline): MNHEY, SVGAGI. CDR3 size: 14 residues. Trimming took 6 bases from V and 7 from J, leaving 18 bases between them. In DNA form, the CDR3 reads TGTGCCAGCAGCAATCCCCGGGGGGTTCATGAAGCTTTCTTT. Amino acid sequence: CASSNPRGVHEAFF.

The genes are TRBV3-1 (or the pseudogene TRBV3-2) and TRBJ2-3; D is unresolved. CDR3 length: 15 amino acids. The germline V gene has CDR1 LGHDT and CDR2 YNNKEL (reference sequence). V lost 5 bases to trimming and J lost 1 base, with 13 bases between them. The CDR3 nucleotides are TGTGCCAGCAGCTCTCGACGGGCCCGCACAGATACGCAGTATTTT. The encoded protein is CASSSRRARTDTQYF.

The chain couples TRBV7-6 to TRBJ2-1, with TRBD1 identical over 12 bases. Losses at the gene ends were 6 bases for V and 3 bases for J; bases not matched to a gene: 9. The CDR3 sequence is 17 residues long. Germline assignment: CDR1 SGHVS and CDR2 FNYEAQ. The CDR3 region has the DNA TGTGCCAGCAGAGAGGGGGGGACAGGGGGCAACTACAATGAGCAGTTCTTC. It codes for CASREGGTGGNYNEQFF.

This sequence joins TRBV6-6 and TRBJ2-7, with D perhaps TRBD1 (6 bases). This CDR3 comprises 15 residues. V gave up 4 bases and J gave up 1 base, with 14 bases separating them. Germline assignment: CDR1 MNHNY and CDR2 SVGAGI (reference sequence). CDR3 region: CASSSRTTGSYEQYF. The CDR3 DNA reads as TGTGCCAGCAGTTCCCGGACAACAGGGTCCTACGAGCAGTACTTC.

This clone was detected only once. The J gene is TRBJ2-5, the V gene TRBV29-1; unclear D gene. CDR1 and CDR2 (germline): SQVTM, ANQGSEA. CDR3 length: 10 amino acids. V lost 4 bases and J lost 11, with 11 bases in between. CDR3 amino acids: CSVGSSSQYF. DNA for the CDR3: TGCAGCGTTGGGAGTAGTTCGCAGTACTTC. The full variable domain, its missing parts supplied by reference TRBV29-1 and TRBJ2-5, is SAVISQKPSRDICQRGTSLTIQCQVDSQVTMMFWYRQQPGQSLTLIATANQGSEATYESGFVIDKFPISRPNLTFSTLTVSNMSPEDSSIYLCSVGSSSQYFGPGTRLLVL.

The rearrangement uses TRBV2 and TRBJ2-5; D is possibly TRBD2 (5 bases). The CDR3 has 11 amino acids. V lost 5 bases and J 5 bases, leaving 6 bases between the germline ends. The germline V gene encodes CDR1 SNHLY and CDR2 FYNNEI. For the CDR3, the DNA is TGTGCCAGCAGTTGGGAGGAGACCCAGTACTTC. Amino acid sequence: CASSWEETQYF.

The CDR3 loop is CASSLDAGGAGFF. CDR3 sequence (DNA): TGCGCCAGCAGCTTGGATGCCGGGGGGGCCGGGTTCTTC. The rearrangement links TRBV5-1 to TRBJ2-1; 8 bases line up with TRBD2. The CDR3 is 13 residues long. V dropped 0 bases and J dropped 15; count of bases not matched to a gene: 8. The V gene's germline CDR1 is SGHRS and CDR2 YFSETQ. The complete variable domain, with remaining parts taken from reference TRBV5-1 and TRBJ2-1, reads KAGVTQTPRYLIKTRGQQVTLSCSPISGHRSVSWYQQTPGQGLQFLFEYFSETQRNKGNFPGRFSGRQFSNSRSEMNVSTLELGDSALYLCASSLDAGGAGFFGPGTRLTVL.

In this sample, this clone turned up a few times. This chain uses TRBV7-9 with TRBJ1-5; the D is unclear. From germline, CDR1 is SEHNR and CDR2 FQNEAQ (reference sequence). The CDR3 totals 15 residues. The ends were cut back, 1 base at V and 2 bases at J, with 9 bases in the middle. In DNA, the CDR3 is TGTGCCAGCAGCTTAGGGGGAACTGGCAATCAGCCCCAGCATTTT. Its protein is CASSLGGTGNQPQHF.

J is TRBJ1-6 and V is TRBV19; no clear D. Germline-derived CDR1 and CDR2 are LNHDA and SQIVND (reference sequence). The CDR3 is 17 residues long. V lost 0 bases to trimming and J lost 0 bases, with 9 bases between them. The CDR3 loop reads CASSIDHGSSYNSPLHF. Here the CDR3 DNA reads TGTGCCAGTAGTATAGATCACGGTAGCTCCTATAATTCACCCCTCCACTTT.

The table lists this clone with many counts. The rearrangement uses TRBV6-1 and TRBJ1-5, with a possible D match to TRBD1 (6 bases). Per the germline V gene, CDR1 is MNHNS and CDR2 is SASEGT. The V end was cut by 2 bases, the J end by 4 bases, with 9 bases between. There are 14 residues in the CDR3. The CDR3 sequence is CASSESRGNQPQHF. CDR3 nucleotide sequence: TGTGCCAGCAGTGAAAGCAGGGGTAATCAGCCCCAGCATTTT.

The J gene is TRBJ2-1, the V gene TRBV6-6; 9 bases agree with TRBD2. CDR1 is MNHNY, CDR2 SVGAGI, per germline (reference sequence). V shed 6 bases, J shed 8 bases, and the junction held 11 bases outside the gene matches. The CDR3 extends over 15 amino acids. In DNA form, the CDR3 reads TGTGCCAGCAGGCGGTTAGCGGGGGCCGGGGATGAGCAGTTCTTC. Encoded protein: CASRRLAGAGDEQFF.

This chain connects TRBV10-1 to TRBJ2-1, with D tentatively TRBD2 (6 bases). The germline V gene has CDR1 WNHNN and CDR2 SYGVQD (reference sequence). Deletions cut 4 bases from V and 6 bases from J, with 16 bases between. The CDR3 covers 15 residues. CDR3 nucleotide sequence: TGCGCCAGCAGTGGGGGACGGACTATCCCCAATGAGCAGTTCTTC. It specifies CASSGGRTIPNEQFF.

The J gene is TRBJ2-1, the V gene TRBV6-1; D tentatively fits TRBD1 or TRBD2 (7 bases each). The germline V and J ends were trimmed by 3 bases and 9 bases, with 18 bases remaining between them. Germline V gene data show CDR1 as MNHNS and CDR2 as SASEGT. The CDR3 is 15 residues long. The CDR3 reads CASSDQGGLSGEQFF. The CDR3 DNA reads as TGTGCCAGCAGTGACCAGGGGGGGCTCAGTGGTGAGCAGTTCTTC.

CDR3 bases: TGCGCCAGCAGTGGCCCTAGCGGGGAGGTGACCCAGTACTTC. The encoded protein is CASSGPSGEVTQYF. The chain recombines TRBV10-2 with TRBJ2-5; TRBD2 aligns across 9 bases. CDR3 length: 14 residues. With 4 bases clipped from V and 7 bases from J, the junction kept 7 bases outside the gene matches. Germline V gene lookup returns CDR1 WSHSY and CDR2 SAAADI.

The chain joins TRBV16 to TRBJ1-4; 7 bases agree with TRBD1. Germline-derived CDR1 and CDR2 are KGHSY and FQNENV. The CDR3 is 12 amino acids. V lost 4 bases, J lost 7 bases, and 0 bases stayed unmatched. CDR3 residues: CASSPGGEKLFF. The CDR3, as DNA: TGTGCCAGCAGCCCAGGGGGTGAAAAACTGTTTTTT.

This chain joins TRBV18 and TRBJ1-5, with a tentative D call TRBD1 (5 bases). The CDR3 covers 15 residues. V lost 2 bases to trimming and J lost 3 bases, with 11 bases between them. Germline CDR1 and CDR2: KGHSH and LQKENI. The CDR3 DNA follows: TGTGCCAGCTCACCAGGGGCGGTTGTCAATCAGCCCCAGCATTTT. It yields the protein CASSPGAVVNQPQHF.